These 12 T cell receptor beta chains were all obtained from the same sample, sequenced in a study of identical twins. MiXCR, applied by TCRdb to the 5' RACE reads, yields one record per CDR3 protein. The sample yields roughly 230,000 distinct CDR3 sequences, around 8.3% seen once. This sample was also put to use in a study of yellow fever vaccine responses in identical twins.

Source material: CD8+ T cells sorted from blood. The receptors stem from a woman younger than 30 in good health.

This clonotype has only a few counts. The chain employs TRBV7-9 and TRBJ2-1; 11 nucleotides line up with TRBD2. The J segment lost 8 bases and the V segment lost 5 bases, leaving 8 bases of the junction unmatched. The CDR3 has 15 amino acids. The germline V gene encodes CDR1 SEHNR and CDR2 FQNEAQ (reference sequence). This CDR3 reads CASSQTGTSGDEQFF. The CDR3, as DNA: TGTGCCAGCAGCCAAACCGGGACTAGCGGCGATGAGCAGTTCTTC. The variable domain in full, completed from reference TRBV7-9 and TRBJ2-1, reads DTGVSQNPRHKITKRGQNVTFRCDPISEHNRLYWYRQTLGQGPEFLTYFQNEAQLEKSRLLSDRFSAERPKGSFSTLEIQRTEQGDSAMYLCASSQTGTSGDEQFFGPGTRLTVL.

This sequence joins TRBV5-1 and TRBJ2-3; D might be TRBD1 or TRBD2, each matching 6 bases. Trimming removed 4 bases at V and 5 bases at J, with 20 bases between. Germline CDR1 reads SGHRS; CDR2 reads YFSETQ. The CDR3 extends over 16 amino acids. In nucleotides, the CDR3 is TGCGCCAGCAGCCGGACGATCTGGGGGGCGGGAGATACGCAGTATTTT. It is translated as CASSRTIWGAGDTQYF. Filled out from reference TRBV5-1 and TRBJ2-3, the complete variable domain reads KAGVTQTPRYLIKTRGQQVTLSCSPISGHRSVSWYQQTPGQGLQFLFEYFSETQRNKGNFPGRFSGRQFSNSRSEMNVSTLELGDSALYLCASSRTIWGAGDTQYFGPGTRLTVL.

This clonotype was picked up many times. The rearrangement joins TRBV29-1 to TRBJ2-7; D gene unclear. CDR1 is SQVTM, CDR2 ANQGSEA, per germline. The V and J ends lost 4 bases and 0 bases respectively, with 10 bases between them. The CDR3 covers 13 residues. The CDR3 DNA reads as TGCAGCGTTGTGGTCGTAAACTCCTACGAGCAGTACTTC. As protein: CSVVVVNSYEQYF.

This clonotype turned up a few times. This sequence joins TRBV7-3 and TRBJ1-1; 9 bases map to TRBD1. Losses at the gene ends were 4 bases for V and 1 base for J; bases not matched to a gene: 4. This CDR3 spans 15 amino acids. Germline values: CDR1 SGHTA, CDR2 FQGTGA. CDR3 nucleotides: TGTGCCAGCAGCTCAAAGGGACAGGGGAACACTGAAGCTTTCTTT. Translated, it gives CASSSKGQGNTEAFF.

This chain joins TRBV10-2 and TRBJ1-2, with 8 bases matching TRBD1. CDR3 length equals 17 residues. Germline V gene sequence: CDR1 WSHSY, CDR2 SAAADI. Unmatched junction bases numbered 17, after V lost 6 bases and J lost 5 bases. The CDR3, as DNA: TGCGCCAGCAGCCAAGATTATACCGGGACAGGCCGATATGGCTACACCTTC. It codes for CASSQDYTGTGRYGYTF.

This clonotype was counted many times. Here the CDR3 reads CASSQGVGSYEQYF. The CDR3 nucleotides read TGCGCCAGCAGCCAAGGGGTGGGATCCTACGAGCAGTACTTC. The rearrangement links TRBV4-1 to TRBJ2-7; D is uncertain. V was pared by 1 base and J by 1 base, with 8 bases between. The CDR3 runs 14 residues. Germline V gene sequence: CDR1 MGHRA, CDR2 YSYEKL.

This clonotype was observed at least ten times. This chain joins TRBV5-6 and TRBJ2-3; no definite D call. V lost 4 bases and J lost 4, with 13 bases in between. Germline lookup yields CDR1 SGHDT and CDR2 YYEEEE. This CDR3 has 14 amino acids. CDR3 in amino acids: CASSPTGRADTQYF. CDR3 nucleotide sequence: TGTGCCAGCAGCCCCACGGGTAGGGCAGATACGCAGTATTTT. Drawing the rest from reference TRBV5-6 and TRBJ2-3, the complete variable domain is DAGVTQSPTHLIKTRGQQVTLRCSPKSGHDTVSWYQQALGQGPQFIFQYYEEEERQRGNFPDRFSGHQFPNYSSELNVNALLLGDSALYLCASSPTGRADTQYFGPGTRLTVL.

The table lists this clonotype with a few counts. The rearrangement joins TRBV6-5 to TRBJ2-7; the D gene is possibly TRBD1 (5 bases). Germline CDR1 MNHEY, CDR2 SVGAGI. V was trimmed by 2 bases and J by 5 bases, leaving 16 bases between them. This CDR3 has 15 amino acids. CDR3 sequence reads: CASSYNGLDIDEQYF. The CDR3 DNA reads TGTGCCAGCAGTTACAACGGGTTGGACATCGACGAGCAGTACTTC.

This clonotype was seen repeatedly, ten times or more. Sequence at one end of the junction differs from germline and may be a read error. DNA of the CDR3: TGTGCCAGCAGCTCCCCCGGTTCGCAGCAAAATTTT. This encodes CASSSPGSQQNF. V usage is TRBV7-9 and J usage is TRBJ1-4, with no clear D. The CDR3 spans 12 residues. Germline lookup yields CDR1 SEHNR and CDR2 FQNEAQ (reference sequence).

This clonotype has just a few counts. The chain uses TRBV20-1 and TRBJ2-3; TRBD2 matches at 10 bases. The ends lost 0 bases at V and 0 bases at J; junction bases unmatched: 9. CDR1 and CDR2 (germline): DFQATT, SNEGSKA (reference sequence). This CDR3 has 18 amino acids. CDR3 coding DNA: TGCAGTGCTAGAGATTTCGAGCGGGGGGGTACTAGCACAGATACGCAGTATTTT. Protein sequence: CSARDFERGGTSTDTQYF.

This clonotype was counted only a few times. J is TRBJ2-1 and V is TRBV20-1, with TRBD2 identical over 8 bases. Trimming cost V 3 bases and J 3 bases; bases outside gene matches: 19. Germline V CDR1 and CDR2: DFQATT, SNEGSKA (reference sequence). CDR3 length equals 19 residues. CDR3 residues: CSASVIGTAGGPSYNEQFF. CDR3 coding DNA: TGCAGTGCTAGCGTGATCGGTACGGCGGGAGGACCAAGCTACAATGAGCAGTTCTTC.

The chain couples TRBV21-1 to TRBJ2-2; TRBD1, the D gene given by the table, was not confirmed from the DNA. TRBV21-1 is reported as a pseudogene. This CDR3 is 16 amino acids long. As DNA, the CDR3 is TGTGCCAGCAGCAAAGTAGGGACAGACGTCACCGGGGAGCTGTTTTTT. It yields the protein CASSKVGTDVTGELFF.